This T cell receptor (beta chain) emerged from a study of cytomegalovirus exposure and HLA in healthy donors. This CDR3 spans 17 amino acids. CDR1 and CDR2 from the germline V gene are MGHRA and YSYEKL. V gave up 1 base and J gave up 2 bases, with 15 bases separating them. Vbeta (60) and Jbeta (13) primers were used in the PCR. Assay used: immunoSEQ multiplex PCR; TCRdb lists only in-frame clones, some missing. The table shows roughly 80,000 clones, with under 80% occurring only once. Findings and limits, study-wide: The listing of 150 to 200 TCR beta chains classed them as cytomegalovirus-associated. It was reported in a later analysis that an Asian-associated ancestry cluster showed fewer N-insertions than the approximately 670-donor mean.

On this clone: Its specificity is unknown. This same CDR3 is encoded by further DNA sequences in the sample.

The chain is built from TRBV4-1 and TRBJ1-5; D possibly corresponds to TRBD1 (5 bases). This clonotype originated in a man aged 55 to 70 in good health and CMV-seropositive. The sequenced sample was PBMCs. The DNA for the CDR3 is TGCGCCAGCAGCCAAGGTAAAGGGGTGCTTCGCAATCAGCCCCAGCATTTT. As protein: CASSQGKGVLRNQPQHF.